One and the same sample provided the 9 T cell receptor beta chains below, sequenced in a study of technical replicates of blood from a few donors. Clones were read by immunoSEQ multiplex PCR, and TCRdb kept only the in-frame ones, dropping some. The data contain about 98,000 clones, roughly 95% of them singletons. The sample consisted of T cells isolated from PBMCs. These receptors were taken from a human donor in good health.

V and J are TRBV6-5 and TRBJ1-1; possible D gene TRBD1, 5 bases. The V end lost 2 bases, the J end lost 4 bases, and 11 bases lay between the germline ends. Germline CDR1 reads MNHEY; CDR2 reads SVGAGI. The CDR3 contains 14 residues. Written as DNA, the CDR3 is TGTGCCAGCAGTTACCAGGGCGTAGGCACTGAAGCTTTCTTT. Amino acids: CASSYQGVGTEAFF.

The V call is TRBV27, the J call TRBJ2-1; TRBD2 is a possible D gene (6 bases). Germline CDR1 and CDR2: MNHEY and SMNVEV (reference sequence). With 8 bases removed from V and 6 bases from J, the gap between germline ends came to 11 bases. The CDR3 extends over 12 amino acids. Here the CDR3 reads CASGGSVNEQFF. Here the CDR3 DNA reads TGTGCCAGCGGGGGGTCCGTCAATGAGCAGTTCTTC.

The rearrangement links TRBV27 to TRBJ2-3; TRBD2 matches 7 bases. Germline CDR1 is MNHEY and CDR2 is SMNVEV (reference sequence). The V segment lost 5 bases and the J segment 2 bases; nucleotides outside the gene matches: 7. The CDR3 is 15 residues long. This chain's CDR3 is CASSPEAGITDTQYF. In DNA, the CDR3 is TGTGCCAGCAGTCCCGAAGCGGGGATCACAGATACGCAGTATTTT.

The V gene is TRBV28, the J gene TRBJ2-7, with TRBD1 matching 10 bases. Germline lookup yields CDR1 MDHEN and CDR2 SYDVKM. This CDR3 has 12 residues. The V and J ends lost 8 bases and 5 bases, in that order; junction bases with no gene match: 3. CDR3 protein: CASGDRGHEQYF. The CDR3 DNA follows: TGTGCCAGCGGAGACAGGGGGCACGAGCAGTACTTC.

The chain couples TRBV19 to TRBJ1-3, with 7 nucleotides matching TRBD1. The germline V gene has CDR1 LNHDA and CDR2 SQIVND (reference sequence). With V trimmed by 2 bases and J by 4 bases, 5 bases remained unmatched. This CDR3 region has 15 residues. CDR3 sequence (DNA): TGTGCCAGTAGTATAACCGGGACAGTAGGAAACACCATATATTTT. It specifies CASSITGTVGNTIYF.

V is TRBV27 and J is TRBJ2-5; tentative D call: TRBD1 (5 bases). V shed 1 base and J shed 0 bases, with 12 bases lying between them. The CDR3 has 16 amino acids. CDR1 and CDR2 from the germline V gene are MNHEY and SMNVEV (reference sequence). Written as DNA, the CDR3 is TGTGCCAGCAGTTTATTGGGATCAGGGTACCAAGAGACCCAGTACTTC. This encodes CASSLLGSGYQETQYF.

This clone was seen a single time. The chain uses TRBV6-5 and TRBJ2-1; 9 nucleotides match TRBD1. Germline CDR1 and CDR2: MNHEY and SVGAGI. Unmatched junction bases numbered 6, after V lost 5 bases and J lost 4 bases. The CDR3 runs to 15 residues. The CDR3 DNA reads TGTGCCAGCAGTCGCACAGGGGGCTATTACAATGAGCAGTTCTTC. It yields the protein CASSRTGGYYNEQFF.

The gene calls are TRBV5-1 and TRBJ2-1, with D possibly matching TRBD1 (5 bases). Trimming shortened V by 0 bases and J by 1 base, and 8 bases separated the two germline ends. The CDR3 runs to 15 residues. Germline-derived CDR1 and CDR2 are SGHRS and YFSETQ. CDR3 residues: CASSLGAGSYNEQFF. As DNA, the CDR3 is TGCGCCAGCAGCTTGGGGGCAGGGTCCTACAATGAGCAGTTCTTC.

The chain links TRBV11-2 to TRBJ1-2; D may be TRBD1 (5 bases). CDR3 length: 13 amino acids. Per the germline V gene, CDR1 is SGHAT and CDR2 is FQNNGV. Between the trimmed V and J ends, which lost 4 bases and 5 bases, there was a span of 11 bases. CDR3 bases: TGTGCCAGCAGCTGGGGCACAGTTTATGGCTACACCTTC. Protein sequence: CASSWGTVYGYTF.